This T cell receptor (beta chain) appears in the sequencing data of a study of blood T cell repertoires in COVID-19. For the study at large: Spain, Italy and the United States supplied samples that represented acute and convalescent COVID-19. Sources were T cells, B-cell-depleted T cells, or PBMCs; the material itself was cDNA or gDNA.

The authors' processing: Using reference gene primer amplification, nucleated cell counts were estimated. Sequencing was performed with immunoSEQ multiplex PCR; in TCRdb, only in-frame clones are kept and a portion is missing. The V and J calls and the clone size are those of that table, but D and trimming were determined from the DNA. The sample shows around 110,000 clones, approximately 90% of them seen only once. CDR3 length equals 17 residues. Germline V gene lookup returns CDR1 SNHLY and CDR2 FYNNEI. V gave up 2 bases and J gave up 5 bases; unmatched junction bases: 7. This clonotype was obtained from a human donor with active COVID-19. The donor label of this sample is uncertain. The chain carries TRBV2 and TRBJ2-2, with 11 bases matching TRBD2. The sample comprised peripheral blood. For the CDR3, the DNA is TGTGCCAGCAGTGAAAGGACCCTAGCGGGGGGTACCGGGGAGCTGTTTTTT. It translates to CASSERTLAGGTGELFF.